This T cell receptor beta chain was retrieved from a study of T cell changes during pregnancy in multiple sclerosis. This clone has a handful of counts. CDR3 size: 14 residues. Germline trimming cut 9 bases from V and 6 bases from J; bases unmatched to any gene: 7. Looked up from germline, CDR1 is MNHNY and CDR2 is SVGAGI (reference sequence). Libraries were prepared by immunoSEQ multiplex PCR; TCRdb keeps only in-frame clonotypes and omits some of them. The table has fewer than 25,000 clones, 91% seen once. Sequencing was performed on CD4+ T cells from peripheral blood mononuclear cells, taken in the third trimester of pregnancy. The clonotype comes from a female donor in good health, enrolled as a control in a pregnancy study. This chain links TRBV6-6 with TRBJ1-6, with TRBD1 matching over 8 bases. The CDR3, as DNA: TGTGCCAGTCCGGACAGGGATGGTAATTCACCCCTCCACTTT. Translated: CASPDRDGNSPLHF.